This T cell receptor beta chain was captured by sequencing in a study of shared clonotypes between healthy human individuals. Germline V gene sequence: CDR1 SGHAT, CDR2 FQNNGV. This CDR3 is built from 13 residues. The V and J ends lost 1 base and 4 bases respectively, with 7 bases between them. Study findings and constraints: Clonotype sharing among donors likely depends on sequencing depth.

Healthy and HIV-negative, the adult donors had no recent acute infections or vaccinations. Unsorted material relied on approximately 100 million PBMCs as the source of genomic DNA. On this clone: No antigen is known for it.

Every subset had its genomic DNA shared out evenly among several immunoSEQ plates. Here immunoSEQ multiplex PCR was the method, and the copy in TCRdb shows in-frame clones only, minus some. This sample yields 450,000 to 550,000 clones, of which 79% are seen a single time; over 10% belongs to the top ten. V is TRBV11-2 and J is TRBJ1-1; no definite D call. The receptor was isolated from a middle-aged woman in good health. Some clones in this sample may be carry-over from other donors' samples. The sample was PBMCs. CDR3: CASSLAGGTEAFF. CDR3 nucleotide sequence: TGTGCCAGCAGCTTAGCGGGCGGCACTGAAGCTTTCTTT.